The present T cell receptor (beta chain) was sequenced within a study of T cells in Graves' hyperthyroidism and ophthalmopathy. The study, taken as a whole, reports: Ophthalmopathy and stable hyperthyroidism were told apart by a 13 V-J model.

This clonotype occurred a few times. The antigen is unknown. V was shortened by 1 base and J by 6 bases, with 6 bases between the two germline ends. CDR3 length: 13 residues. Germline loops: CDR1 MNHEY, CDR2 SVGEGT. RNA transcripts served as the template for amplifying TCR beta CDR3 regions. HTBI primers drove first-round RT-PCR of the TCR CDR3. TCRdb re-derived calls from the multiplex PCR reads in MiXCR, one entry per CDR3 protein. The repertoire has over 700,000 distinct CDR3 sequences, 35% of them found once; the top ten carry approximately 31%. The source is a woman between 35 and 50 years old with Graves' hyperthyroidism. Sequencing input: blood. The chain combines TRBV6-2 or TRBV6-3 with TRBJ2-2; D gene ambiguous. This CDR3 is CASSYYSAGELFF. CDR3 nucleotides: TGTGCCAGCAGTTACTATTCCGCCGGGGAGCTGTTTTTT.